The 24 T cell receptor beta chains in this list originate from one sample, sequenced in a study of blood T cell repertoires in COVID-19. Sequenced by immunoSEQ multiplex PCR; TCRdb stores in-frame clones only, minus some. The data contain 150,000 to 180,000 clones, roughly 83% of them seen just once; the ten biggest clones take up about 29%. Sequenced: peripheral blood. Receptors originate from a woman in her sixties or seventies with acute or convalescent COVID-19.

The chain combines TRBV18 with TRBJ2-5; D is undetermined. This CDR3 region has 12 residues. The germline V gene encodes CDR1 KGHSH and CDR2 LQKENI. Trimming took 4 bases from V and 3 from J, leaving 6 bases between them. This CDR3 reads CASSLAEETQYF. The CDR3 region has the DNA TGTGCCAGCTCACTTGCGGAAGAGACCCAGTACTTC.

This clone was seen more than once but under ten times. The rearrangement joins TRBV5-1 to TRBJ2-2, with D possibly TRBD2 on 7 matching bases. Between the trimmed V and J ends, which lost 4 bases and 4 bases, there was a span of 17 bases. There are 16 residues in the CDR3. Germline V gives CDR1 SGHRS, CDR2 YFSETQ. The CDR3 spells CASSRTGGDATGELFF. The CDR3 nucleotides read TGCGCCAGCAGCCGCACGGGGGGCGACGCCACCGGGGAGCTGTTTTTT.

The V and J genes are TRBV7-2 and TRBJ2-3; TRBD2 matches at 7 bases. Trimming removed 5 bases from V and 3 bases from J; junction bases left unmatched: 14. The germline V gene has CDR1 SGHTA and CDR2 FQGNSA. This CDR3 is built from 17 residues. As DNA, the CDR3 is TGTGCCAGCAGCCAGCGGGGACCCTCATTGGGTACAGATACGCAGTATTTT. Protein sequence: CASSQRGPSLGTDTQYF.

This rearrangement joins TRBV7-2 to TRBJ1-1, with D possibly matching TRBD1 (5 bases). The CDR3 length is 13 residues. Germline assignment: CDR1 SGHTA and CDR2 FQGNSA. The V and J ends lost 2 bases and 8 bases respectively, with 12 bases between them. CDR3 coding DNA: TGTGCCAGCAGCTTACGTCGGGGGATGGAAGCTTTCTTT. Translated: CASSLRRGMEAFF. The full variable domain, completed using reference TRBV7-2 and TRBJ1-1, is GAGVSQSPSNKVTEKGKDVELRCDPISGHTALYWYRQSLGQGLEFLIYFQGNSAPDKSGLPSDRFSAERTGGSVSTLTIQRTQQEDSAVYLCASSLRRGMEAFFGQGTRLTVV.

The chain joins TRBV18 to TRBJ1-3; D is perhaps TRBD1 (5 bases). Trimming took 1 base from V and 2 from J, leaving 15 bases between them. This CDR3 contains 17 residues. In germline, CDR1 is KGHSH, CDR2 LQKENI. CDR3 in DNA: TGTGCCAGCTCACCACGGACGGGGGGTGAACCTGGAAACACCATATATTTT. Encoded protein: CASSPRTGGEPGNTIYF.

The chain carries TRBV5-4 and TRBJ1-1; D not certain. From germline, CDR1 is SGHNT and CDR2 YYREEE (reference sequence). The ends were cut back, 6 bases at V and 10 bases at J, with 22 bases in the middle. The CDR3 contains 14 residues. CDR3 in amino acids: CASNSPDKPRAAFF. CDR3 sequence (DNA): TGTGCCAGCAACTCCCCAGACAAACCGAGGGCAGCTTTCTTT.

This clone appeared a few times. The chain employs TRBV11-2 and TRBJ1-2, with 7 bases aligning to TRBD1. Per germline, CDR1 SGHAT and CDR2 FQNNGV. The V segment lost 5 bases and the J segment 8 bases; nucleotides outside the gene matches: 11. The CDR3 totals 14 residues. CDR3 loop: CASSRRSQGDGYTF. As DNA, the CDR3 is TGTGCCAGCAGCCGGCGAAGCCAGGGGGACGGCTACACCTTC.

The table lists this clone with a few counts. The CDR3 DNA sequence: TGTGCCAGCAGAGCACAAGCGGGGGGGCTCTACGAGCAGTACTTC. Protein sequence: CASRAQAGGLYEQYF. This chain joins TRBV6-5 and TRBJ2-7, with TRBD2 matching 10 bases. V dropped 6 bases and J dropped 3; count of bases not matched to a gene: 8. This CDR3 has 15 residues. Looked up from germline, CDR1 is MNHEY and CDR2 is SVGAGI.

V gene TRBV18 combines with J gene TRBJ1-1, with D possibly matching TRBD1 (6 bases). Germline lookup yields CDR1 KGHSH and CDR2 LQKENI. This CDR3 spans 17 amino acids. V shed 2 bases and J shed 1 base, with 17 bases lying between them. Here the CDR3 reads CASSPTYRDFGNTEAFF. CDR3 in DNA: TGTGCCAGCTCACCAACCTACAGGGATTTCGGGAACACTGAAGCTTTCTTT.

The chain recombines TRBV5-1 with TRBJ2-1, with a weak D call TRBD1 (6 bases). Germline values: CDR1 SGHRS, CDR2 YFSETQ. Between the trimmed V and J ends, which lost 1 base and 0 bases, there was a span of 8 bases. The CDR3 length is 15 residues. The CDR3 nucleotides read TGCGCCAGCAGCTTGTTAGGGGGCTCCTACAATGAGCAGTTCTTC. Protein sequence: CASSLLGGSYNEQFF.

This clone has more than one count but fewer than ten. The chain combines TRBV2 with TRBJ2-7; D is possibly TRBD1 (7 bases). Trimming removed 7 bases at V and 1 base at J, with 17 bases between. Germline V lookup: CDR1 SNHLY, CDR2 FYNNEI. There are 15 residues in the CDR3. The CDR3 DNA reads as TGTGCCAGCAAGGAGGAGCAGGGGGGTTCCTACGAGCAGTACTTC. It specifies CASKEEQGGSYEQYF.

This sequence joins TRBV19 and TRBJ1-5; D is perhaps TRBD1 (5 bases). V was shortened by 7 bases and J by 4 bases, with 17 bases between the two germline ends. Germline V lookup: CDR1 LNHDA, CDR2 SQIVND (reference sequence). The CDR3 is 15 residues long. CDR3 bases: TGTGCCAGTACCCCTGAGGAGGGGATAAATCAGCCCCAGCATTTT. Residues: CASTPEEGINQPQHF. The complete variable domain, with remaining parts taken from reference TRBV19 and TRBJ1-5, reads DGGITQSPKYLFRKEGQNVTLSCEQNLNHDAMYWYRQDPGQGLRLIYYSQIVNDFQKGDIAEGYSVSREKKESFPLTVTSAQKNPTAFYLCASTPEEGINQPQHFGDGTRLSIL.

The chain links TRBV4-1 to TRBJ2-1; 12 nucleotides match TRBD2. J gave up 16 bases and V 0 bases, and 13 bases lay outside the gene matches. The CDR3 has 16 amino acids. CDR1 is MGHRA, CDR2 YSYEKL, per germline. This chain's CDR3 is CASSQDRASGGAMGFF. In DNA, the CDR3 is TGCGCCAGCAGCCAAGATAGGGCTAGCGGGGGGGCCATGGGATTCTTC.

In DNA, the CDR3 is TGTGCCAGCTCACCACCCGGGACTAGCCCTGCGGAGCTGTTTTTT. Translated, it gives CASSPPGTSPAELFF. The gene calls are TRBV18 and TRBJ2-2, with 9 bases matching TRBD2. V lost 0 bases, J lost 10 bases, and 6 bases stayed unmatched. From germline, CDR1 is KGHSH and CDR2 LQKENI. The CDR3 loop spans 15 amino acids.

A remark on this clone: An end of the junction differs from the germline gene, which may be a read error. V gene TRBV7-9 combines with J gene TRBJ1-1; 9 bases match TRBD1. This CDR3 spans 13 amino acids. Germline-derived CDR1 and CDR2 are SEHNR and FQNEAQ (reference sequence). The CDR3 nucleotides read TGTGCCAGCAGCCTGGGACAGGGTACTGCAGCTTTCTTT. This codes for CASSLGQGTAAFF.

The J gene is TRBJ2-1, the V gene TRBV14; possible D gene TRBD2, 5 bases. CDR3 length equals 17 residues. Trimming cost V 1 base and J 2 bases, with 15 bases left between them. Looked up from germline, CDR1 is SGHDN and CDR2 is FVKESK. The CDR3 region has the DNA TGTGCCAGCAGCCAAGGTTCTCCAGCGGCGACCTACAATGAGCAGTTCTTC. Its protein is CASSQGSPAATYNEQFF. Full variable domain (missing parts from reference TRBV14 and TRBJ2-1): EAGVTQFPSHSVIEKGQTVTLRCDPISGHDNLYWYRRVMGKEIKFLLHFVKESKQDESGMPNNRFLAERTGGTYSTLKVQPAELEDSGVYFCASSQGSPAATYNEQFFGPGTRLTVL.

This rearrangement joins TRBV7-8 to TRBJ2-7, with a tentative D call TRBD1 (5 bases). The CDR3 extends over 11 amino acids. Germline values: CDR1 SGHVS, CDR2 FQNEAQ. V shed 5 bases and J shed 5 bases, with 7 bases lying between them. The CDR3 protein is CASSGQNEQYV. CDR3 bases: TGTGCCAGCAGCGGACAAAACGAGCAGTACGTC.

The CDR3 spells CASSQDSAGSTDTQYF. CDR3 nucleotide sequence: TGCGCCAGCAGCCAAGATAGTGCGGGGTCCACAGATACGCAGTATTTT. The chain joins TRBV4-1 to TRBJ2-3; TRBD2 is a possible D gene (6 bases). Trimming cost V 0 bases and J 2 bases, with 12 bases left between them. This CDR3 is built from 16 residues. Germline V gives CDR1 MGHRA, CDR2 YSYEKL.

The CDR3 sequence: CASSYIGVGGTDTQYF. The DNA for the CDR3 is TGTGCCAGCAGTTATATTGGAGTAGGGGGCACAGATACGCAGTATTTT. The chain combines TRBV6-5 with TRBJ2-3; tentatively, D is TRBD1 (5 bases). The CDR3 is made up of 16 amino acids. CDR1 and CDR2 from the germline V gene are MNHEY and SVGAGI. V was shortened by 3 bases and J by 1 base, with 14 bases between the two germline ends.

The genes are TRBV2 and TRBJ2-5; 12 bases line up with TRBD2. CDR1 and CDR2 (germline): SNHLY, FYNNEI. The junction had 6 bases not matched to a gene; V was cut back by 6 bases and J by 4 bases. This CDR3 has 15 residues. CDR3 in amino acids: CASSSLAGGSETQYF. CDR3 bases: TGTGCCAGCAGCTCACTAGCGGGGGGTTCAGAGACCCAGTACTTC.

The J gene is TRBJ2-2, the V gene TRBV2; D is ambiguous. The CDR3 contains 14 residues. Trimming removed 6 bases from V and 4 bases from J, with 12 bases in between. Germline CDR1 SNHLY, CDR2 FYNNEI. The CDR3 region is CASRRPTGTGELFF. In DNA, the CDR3 is TGTGCCAGCAGGCGCCCGACGGGCACCGGGGAGCTGTTTTTT.

The rearrangement links TRBV5-1 to TRBJ2-5; 7 bases line up with TRBD1. Germline values: CDR1 SGHRS, CDR2 YFSETQ. V lost 3 bases to trimming and J lost 2 bases; unmatched junction nucleotides: 7. The CDR3 is 15 amino acids. CDR3: CASSSVTGQQETQYF. Here the CDR3 DNA reads TGCGCCAGCAGCTCAGTAACGGGACAGCAAGAGACCCAGTACTTC. Based on the CDR3 plus reference TRBV5-1 and TRBJ2-5, the full variable domain is KAGVTQTPRYLIKTRGQQVTLSCSPISGHRSVSWYQQTPGQGLQFLFEYFSETQRNKGNFPGRFSGRQFSNSRSEMNVSTLELGDSALYLCASSSVTGQQETQYFGPGTRLLVL.

This clone has just one count. The genes are TRBV7-9 and TRBJ1-4; 10 nucleotides line up with TRBD1. The V segment lost 5 bases and the J segment 6 bases; nucleotides outside the gene matches: 12. CDR3 length: 17 amino acids. Germline V CDR1 and CDR2: SEHNR, FQNEAQ (reference sequence). CDR3 sequence: CASSPPGQGTIDEKLFF. The CDR3 DNA sequence: TGTGCCAGCAGCCCCCCGGGACAGGGGACGATCGATGAAAAACTGTTTTTT. Combining the CDR3 with reference TRBV7-9 and TRBJ1-4 gives the whole variable domain DTGVSQNPRHKITKRGQNVTFRCDPISEHNRLYWYRQTLGQGPEFLTYFQNEAQLEKSRLLSDRFSAERPKGSFSTLEIQRTEQGDSAMYLCASSPPGQGTIDEKLFFGSGTQLSVL.

J is TRBJ1-3 and V is TRBV5-6; D remains unclear. Germline loops: CDR1 SGHDT, CDR2 YYEEEE. Trimming cost V 6 bases and J 8 bases, with 24 bases left between them. The CDR3 contains 16 residues. In DNA form, the CDR3 reads TGTGCCAGCACTGACCTTACGGGGATCCGGTCAGACACCATATATTTT. It codes for CASTDLTGIRSDTIYF.